Listed below are T cell receptor beta chains from one sample, sequenced in a study of low-dose radiotherapy and immunotherapy resistance in tumors. TCRdb reprocessed the reads via MiXCR and lists one record per CDR3 protein. The sample has about 46,000 distinct CDR3 sequences, about 11% seen once; the top ten hold 5.5% to 7.5%. The sequencing used PBMCs, collected before treatment. The source is a female donor with ovarian cancer. The CDR3 runs from the conserved cysteine through the conserved F or W. The D gene is left open where the match is weak. Clone size is shown for a subset of rows, as once, few, many or a class of expanded clone.

15 | many | TRBJ1-1 | TRBV3-1 | - | TGTGCCAGCAGCCAAGATCTGGCAGCCAACACTGAAGCTTTCTTT | CASSQDLAANTEAFF
14 | few | TRBJ2-2 | TRBV5-6 | TRBD1 | TGTGCCAGCAGCGCCGGACAGGGGACCGGGGAGCTGTTTTTT | CASSAGQGTGELFF
18 | many | TRBJ2-3 | TRBV28 | - | TGTGCCAGCAGTTTCTTCTCAACGCGCCTCAGAGGGGCAGATACGCAGTATTTT | CASSFFSTRLRGADTQYF
15 | many | TRBJ2-1 | TRBV6-6 | TRBD2 | TGTGCCAGCAGTTACTCGAGCACCCCGGGGGGTGAGCAGTTCTTC | CASSYSSTPGGEQFF
15 | many | TRBJ2-1 | TRBV11-3 | TRBD2 | TGTGCCAGCAGTGGGCTAGCGGGCTCCTACAATGAGCAGTTCTTC | CASSGLAGSYNEQFF
12 | many | TRBJ1-4 | TRBV29-1 | - | TGCAGCGTTGTTCAGGACTCTGAAAAACTGTTTTTT | CSVVQDSEKLFF
13 | - | TRBJ2-4 | TRBV30 | - | TGTGCCTGGACTCAGGGGTACCAAAACATTCAGTACTTC | CAWTQGYQNIQYF
14 | many | TRBJ1-6 | TRBV15 | TRBD1 | TGTGCCACCAGCAGTAACAGGGGAAATTCACCCCTCCACTTT | CATSSNRGNSPLHF
13 | many | TRBJ1-6 | TRBV25-1 | - | TGTGCCAGCAGTGTGGCAGGGGTGTCACCCCTCCACTTT | CASSVAGVSPLHF
15 | many | TRBJ2-2 | TRBV11-2 | - | TGTGCCAGCTCCTTCTTCGCCGGGGATGACGGGGAGCTGTTTTTT | CASSFFAGDDGELFF
13 | many | TRBJ1-2 | TRBV20-1 | - | TGCAGTGCTGTACCAGGGACCGGCTATGGCTACACCTTC | CSAVPGTGYGYTF
15 | - | TRBJ2-7 | TRBV6-6 | - | TGTGCCAGCAGTTACTCGGCAGGGAGCTCCTACGAGCAGTACTTC | CASSYSAGSSYEQYF
14 | many | TRBJ2-3 | TRBV5-1 | - | TGCGCCAGCAGCGGAGGGGGACCCACAGATACGCAGTATTTT | CASSGGGPTDTQYF
12 | few | TRBJ2-7 | TRBV3-1 | - | TGTGCCAGCAGCCAAGTGTGGCACGAGCAGTACTTC | CASSQVWHEQYF
14 | many | TRBJ1-1 | TRBV10-2 | - | TGCGCCAGCAGTGAGACAGGCGGGAACACTGAAGCTTTCTTT | CASSETGGNTEAFF
15 | - | TRBJ2-5 | TRBV5-8 | - | TGTGCCAGCAGCACAAACGGACGGCTCCAAGAGACCCAGTACTTC | CASSTNGRLQETQYF
14 | many | TRBJ2-7 | TRBV5-1 | - | TGCGCCAGCAGCTTCGGACCGGGATCGGGCGAGCAGTACTTC | CASSFGPGSGEQYF
14 | many | TRBJ2-3 | TRBV29-1 | TRBD2 | TGCAGCGCTTCGAGGGAGGGGTCATTGGATACGCAGTATTTT | CSASREGSLDTQYF
17 | many | TRBJ2-1 | TRBV6-6 | TRBD2 | TGTGCCAGCAGTTCTCCCGGGGGGCGGGGGGGCTACAATGAGCAGTTCTTC | CASSSPGGRGGYNEQFF
16 | many | TRBJ2-1 | TRBV28 | TRBD2 | TGTGCCAGCAGCCAAGCGGGACTAGCGGAGTACAATGAGCAGTTCTTC | CASSQAGLAEYNEQFF
14 | many | TRBJ1-2 | TRBV5-1 | - | TGCGCCAGCAGCCCAGGATTGGAGGGTTATGGCTACACCTTC | CASSPGLEGYGYTF
14 | many | TRBJ1-1 | TRBV5-1 | - | TGCGCCAGCAGCTTGGGGGGCCCGAACACTGAAGCTTTCTTT | CASSLGGPNTEAFF